These 14 T cell receptor beta chains originate from one sample sequenced in a study of regulatory T cells in long-lasting Graves disease. This sample's time point: persistent/refractory GD, antithyroid drugs over 5 years with positive TRAb. Construction of the TCR library relied on RNA isolated from PBMCs. Relying on iRepertoire HTBI primers and Arm-PCR of CDR3 regions, the team built TCR beta libraries. TCRdb re-called the multiplex PCR reads through MiXCR, storing one row per CDR3 protein. Of 350,000 to 500,000 distinct CDR3 sequences in the sample, about 21% were seen once. The specimen was peripheral blood mononuclear cells (PBMCs), collected when the disease was refractory, from a patient treated with antithyroid drugs. The receptors come from a female donor with Graves disease.

V is TRBV5-1 and J is TRBJ1-4; D unresolved. Germline assignment: CDR1 SGHRS and CDR2 YFSETQ. V was trimmed by 0 bases and J by 0 bases, leaving 12 bases between them. CDR3 length: 17 residues. The CDR3 DNA sequence: TGCGCCAGCAGCTTGGATCCAGAAGATGCAACTAATGAAAAACTGTTTTTT. Translated: CASSLDPEDATNEKLFF.

The rearrangement uses TRBV19 and TRBJ2-1; D not certain. The CDR3 covers 17 residues. From germline, CDR1 is LNHDA and CDR2 SQIVND (reference sequence). V shed 2 bases and J shed 4 bases, with 18 bases lying between them. For the CDR3, the DNA is TGTGCCAGTAGTATAAGTTGGGGAAATGGCCAATACAATGAGCAGTTCTTC. Protein sequence: CASSISWGNGQYNEQFF.

Regarding this clonotype: With a much larger clone just one base away, this may be a read error. The rearrangement uses TRBV6-9 and TRBJ1-1; TRBD1 matches 7 bases. The CDR3 has 14 residues. The germline gives CDR1 MNHGY, CDR2 SVAAGI. CDR3 sequence (DNA): TGTGCCAGCGGTTACTTGGGACAGTCGACTGAAGCTTTCTTT. Its translation is CASGYLGQSTEAFF.

CDR3 nucleotides: TGTGCCAGCTCACCGCGGCAGGGGGTAGGAGAGACCCAGTACTTC. Translated, it gives CASSPRQGVGETQYF. The V and J genes are TRBV18 and TRBJ2-5; 7 bases are a match to TRBD1. Looked up from germline, CDR1 is KGHSH and CDR2 is LQKENI. This CDR3 comprises 15 residues. The J segment lost 4 bases and the V segment lost 3 bases, leaving 8 bases of the junction unmatched. Filled out from reference TRBV18 and TRBJ2-5, the complete variable domain reads NAGVMQNPRHLVRRRGQEARLRCSPMKGHSHVYWYRQLPEEGLKFMVYLQKENIIDESGMPKERFSAEFPKEGPSILRIQQVVRGDSAAYFCASSPRQGVGETQYFGPGTRLLVL.

This clonotype was counted only a few times. The chain links TRBV5-4 to TRBJ1-1; 9 bases are shared with TRBD1. V gave up 4 bases and J gave up 5 bases; unmatched junction bases: 9. CDR3 length: 15 amino acids. Per the germline V gene, CDR1 is SGHNT and CDR2 is YYREEE (reference sequence). The CDR3 protein is CASSTGGTGSTEAFF. The DNA for the CDR3 is TGTGCCAGCAGCACAGGTGGGACAGGGAGTACTGAAGCTTTCTTT.

The V and J genes are TRBV2 and TRBJ2-3; no clear D gene. Germline CDR1 SNHLY, CDR2 FYNNEI. This CDR3 is built from 15 residues. Trimming shortened V by 3 bases and J by 0 bases, and 10 bases separated the two germline ends. CDR3 amino acids: CASSDVESSTDTQYF. DNA for the CDR3: TGTGCCAGCAGTGATGTGGAGAGTAGCACAGATACGCAGTATTTT.

In this sample, this clonotype turned up many times. V is TRBV6-1 and J is TRBJ2-7; 9 positions match TRBD2. This CDR3 spans 15 amino acids. V lost 10 bases, J lost 6 bases, and 16 bases stayed unmatched. Germline lookup yields CDR1 MNHNS and CDR2 SASEGT. This chain's CDR3 is CATTTVSSGSGEQYF. CDR3 DNA: TGTGCCACCACAACGGTGAGTAGCGGGAGCGGCGAGCAGTACTTC.

For this clonotype: This could be a read error, since a much larger clone is one nucleotide away. This chain joins TRBV7-3 and TRBJ1-6; D is undetermined. Germline assignment: CDR1 SGHTA and CDR2 FQGTGA. This CDR3 spans 14 amino acids. The CDR3 is CASSLMGGNSPPHF. The CDR3 bases are TGTGCCAGCAGCTTAATGGGAGGAAATTCACCCCCCCACTTT.

As to this clonotype: Just one base apart from a much larger clone, this may be a read error. This rearrangement joins TRBV28 to TRBJ2-7; tentative D call: TRBD2 (7 bases). V lost 10 bases, J lost 2 bases, and 18 bases lay in between. The germline CDR1 and CDR2 sequences are MDHEN and SYDVKM. This CDR3 contains 14 residues. The CDR3 spells CANTHGGRAYEQYF. CDR3 DNA: TGTGCCAACACTCACGGGGGGCGCGCCTACGAGCAGTACTTC.

The chain carries TRBV13 and TRBJ2-3; unclear D gene. The germline V and J ends were trimmed by 0 bases and 2 bases, with 6 bases remaining between them. This CDR3 is built from 14 residues. Germline V CDR1 and CDR2: PRHDT, FYEKMQ (reference sequence). The CDR3 spells CASSLGQNTDTQYF. Here the CDR3 DNA reads TGTGCCAGCAGCTTAGGACAGAACACAGATACGCAGTATTTT.

The sample holds many counts of this clonotype. This rearrangement joins TRBV11-2 to TRBJ2-5; the D is unclear. Germline-derived CDR1 and CDR2 are SGHAT and FQNNGV. V was clipped by 0 bases and J by 1 base, with 3 bases between them. There are 13 residues in the CDR3. The CDR3 sequence is CASSLDGQETQYF. DNA for the CDR3: TGTGCCAGCAGCTTAGACGGCCAAGAGACCCAGTACTTC.

The chain joins TRBV3-1 to TRBJ2-1; no definite D call. The germline gives CDR1 LGHDT, CDR2 YNNKEL (reference sequence). V was clipped by 1 base and J by 8 bases, with 6 bases between them. The CDR3 totals 12 residues. This CDR3 reads CASSQGSDEQFF. DNA of the CDR3: TGTGCCAGCAGCCAAGGGTCCGATGAGCAGTTCTTC.

This clonotype occurred many times. The chain is built from TRBV12-3 or TRBV12-4 and TRBJ2-2; D might be TRBD1 (6 bases). V lost 4 bases, J lost 0 bases, and 9 bases lay in between. The CDR3 extends over 15 amino acids. The CDR3 DNA reads as TGTGCCAGCAGTTCAGGGGCCCCGAACACCGGGGAGCTGTTTTTT. This translates into CASSSGAPNTGELFF.

This clonotype was detected a few times. V is TRBV30 and J is TRBJ2-7; maybe TRBD1 (5 bases). Germline CDR1 GTSNPN, CDR2 SVGIG (reference sequence). The germline V and J ends were trimmed by 5 bases and 1 base, with 15 bases remaining between them. CDR3 length: 14 residues. This CDR3 reads CAWGEGVGSYEQYF. CDR3 bases: TGTGCCTGGGGTGAAGGGGTTGGATCCTACGAGCAGTACTTC.